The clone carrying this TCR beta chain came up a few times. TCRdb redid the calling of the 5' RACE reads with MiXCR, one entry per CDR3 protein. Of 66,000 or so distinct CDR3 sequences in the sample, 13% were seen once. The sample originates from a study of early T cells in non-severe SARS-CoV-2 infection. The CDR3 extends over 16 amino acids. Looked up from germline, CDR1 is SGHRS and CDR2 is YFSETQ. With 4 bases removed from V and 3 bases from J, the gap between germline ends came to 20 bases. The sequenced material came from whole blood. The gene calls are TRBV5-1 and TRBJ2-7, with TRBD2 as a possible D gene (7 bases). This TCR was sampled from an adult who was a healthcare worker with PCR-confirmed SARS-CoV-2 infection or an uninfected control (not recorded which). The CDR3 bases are TGCGCCAGCAGCCCGGGACATTCGGGGGGCGGCTACGAGCAGTACTTC. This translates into CASSPGHSGGGYEQYF.